This is a list of T cell receptor beta chains from one sample in a study of cytomegalovirus exposure and HLA in healthy donors. Clones were read by immunoSEQ multiplex PCR, and TCRdb kept only the in-frame ones, dropping some. The repertoire consists of 300,000 or so clones, with around 90% occurring once and the leading ten covering more than 0.95%. Sample: PBMCs. The source is a man aged 25-40 years in good health and CMV-seronegative. Both conserved end residues are part of each CDR3. The D gene is left open where the match is weak. Clone size is stated in some rows and not others, as once, few, many or a class when expanded.

clone_size j_call v_call d_call cdr3_nt cdr3_aa
NA TRBJ2-1 TRBV5-6 NA TGTGCCAGCAGCTTCACAGCTCTCGGAAATGAGCAGTTCTTC CASSFTALGNEQFF
NA TRBJ1-1 TRBV18 TRBD1 TGTGCCAGCTCACCGCGCGGGACAGGGAACACTGAAGCTTTCTTT CASSPRGTGNTEAFF
NA TRBJ2-1 TRBV6-5 TRBD1 TGTGCCAGCACCACAGGGGGCGCGACCAATGAGCAGTTCTTC CASTTGGATNEQFF
NA TRBJ2-7 TRBV5-1 NA TGCGCCAGCAGCTCGACAGGATACAACTCCTACGAGCAGTACTTC CASSSTGYNSYEQYF
NA TRBJ2-1 TRBV13 TRBD2 TGTGCCAGCAGGTTGGGACTAAACTACAATGAGCAGTTCTTC CASRLGLNYNEQFF
NA TRBJ2-1 TRBV29-1 TRBD2 TGCAGCGTCGCAGGACTAGCGGCCTACAATGAGCAGTTCTTC CSVAGLAAYNEQFF
once TRBJ1-2 TRBV19 TRBD1 TGTGCCAGTAGTATAGTTTCGGGACAGGGGGCGCTTGGCTACACCTTC CASSIVSGQGALGYTF
few TRBJ2-1 TRBV5-4 TRBD1 TGTGCCAGCAGCTATGCCGGGGACAGGGGGCTGTTCAATGAGCAGTTCTTC CASSYAGDRGLFNEQFF
NA TRBJ2-5 TRBV7-8 NA TGTGCCAGCAGCTTACGTCCCCTGGGGGGTCGCGCCCTCCAAGAGACCCAGTACTTC CASSLRPLGGRALQETQYF
NA TRBJ1-2 TRBV4-3 NA TGCGCCAGCAGCCAAGACCGGGGTAGGGTAGGCGGCTACACCTTC CASSQDRGRVGGYTF
NA TRBJ2-3 TRBV18 NA TGTGCCAGCTCACCCCGGGACATCGACACAGATACGCAGTATTTT CASSPRDIDTDTQYF
NA TRBJ1-2 TRBV7-2 NA TGTGCCAGCAGCCCGGCGCGGCTAAATGGCTACACCTTC CASSPARLNGYTF
NA TRBJ2-7 TRBV10-2 TRBD2 TGCGCCAGCAGTGGGGGAGGGACGAACTACGAGCAGTACTTC CASSGGGTNYEQYF
NA TRBJ2-7 TRBV12-5 NA TGTGCTAGTGGGGGAGGACCGCTGAGCTCCTACGAGCAGTACTTC CASGGGPLSSYEQYF
NA TRBJ2-3 TRBV7-6 TRBD1 TGTGCCAGCAGCCCACGGACAGGGGTCCGGACAGATACGCAGTATTTT CASSPRTGVRTDTQYF
NA TRBJ1-2 TRBV6-5 NA TGTGCCAGCAGCAGCCCACAGGGAGGGTTATATGGCTACACCTTC CASSSPQGGLYGYTF
few TRBJ1-2 TRBV27 TRBD1 TGTGCCAGCAGACCCCAGGACAGGGCCTATGGCTACACCTTC CASRPQDRAYGYTF
NA TRBJ2-1 TRBV7-8 TRBD2 TGTGCCAGCAGCTCACGGACTAGCGGCTACAATGAGCAGTTCTTC CASSSRTSGYNEQFF
NA TRBJ1-3 TRBV15 NA TGTGCCACCAGCAGAGATCTCACAGACTCTGGAAACACCATATATTTT CATSRDLTDSGNTIYF
NA TRBJ1-2 TRBV9 NA TGTGCCAGCAGCGGTAGTGTATACTTAAACTATGGCTACACCTTC CASSGSVYLNYGYTF
NA TRBJ2-2 TRBV7-9 NA TGTGCCAGCAGCTTAACAGGTTCTACCGGGGAGCTGTTTTTT CASSLTGSTGELFF
NA TRBJ1-5 TRBV10-3 TRBD1 TGTGCCATCAGTGAGGCTCGGACAGGTTATCAGCCCCAGCATTTT CAISEARTGYQPQHF
NA TRBJ2-3 TRBV10-2 TRBD2 TGCGCCAGCAGTGGGTTGAGCGGGGGGGCAGATACGCAGTATTTT CASSGLSGGADTQYF
NA TRBJ1-1 TRBV7-2 NA TGTGCCAGCAGCTTACAGGGGAACACTGAAGCTTTCTTT CASSLQGNTEAFF
NA TRBJ1-6 TRBV5-6 NA TGTGCCAGCAGCTACTTTGCCTATAATTCACCCCTCCACTTT CASSYFAYNSPLHF
NA TRBJ2-7 TRBV27 TRBD1 TGTGCCAGCAGTAAAGGACAGGGGGCGCCCGAGCAGTACTTC CASSKGQGAPEQYF
NA TRBJ1-6 TRBV19 TRBD1 TGTGCCAGTAGTGGACAGGCCGAAGGTTCACCCCTCCACTTT CASSGQAEGSPLHF
NA TRBJ1-1 TRBV7-8 NA TGTGCCAGCAGCTCCCTAGGGGGGGAGAACACTGAAGCTTTCTTT CASSSLGGENTEAFF
NA TRBJ2-6 TRBV9 NA TGTGCCAGCAGCCTCGGGGGAGCCAACGTCCTGACTTTC CASSLGGANVLTF
NA TRBJ1-2 TRBV5-1 NA TGCGCCAGCAGCTTAGAGGGTAGCCGTGGCTACACCTTC CASSLEGSRGYTF
NA TRBJ1-2 TRBV6-5 NA TGTGCCAGCAGTTCGTCAGGGTTTATGCCCTATGGCTACACCTTC CASSSSGFMPYGYTF
once TRBJ2-1 TRBV11-2 TRBD2 TGTGCCAGCAGCCCCCGGCTAGCGGGACGGAATGAGCAGTTCTTC CASSPRLAGRNEQFF
NA TRBJ2-1 TRBV5-1 TRBD2 TGCGCCAGCAGCTTGCGTGCGGGGGGCGCTGTCAATGAGCAGTTCTTC CASSLRAGGAVNEQFF
NA TRBJ1-1 TRBV5-1 NA TGCGCCAGCAGCTTGGACAGGGAGCGCACTGAAGCTTTCTTT CASSLDRERTEAFF
NA TRBJ1-2 TRBV4-2 NA TGTGCCAGCAGCCAAGATTTTGGGTCAGGGGAGGGCTACACCTTC CASSQDFGSGEGYTF
NA TRBJ1-2 TRBV5-1 NA TGCGCCAGCAGCTTGGACAGGAACTATGGCTACACCTTC CASSLDRNYGYTF
NA TRBJ1-2 TRBV18 NA TGTGCCAGCTCACCGTCACAGAACTATGGCTACACCTTC CASSPSQNYGYTF
NA TRBJ2-7 TRBV7-8 TRBD1 TGTGCCAGCAGTTTTGGACAGGGTCGGACCTACGAGCAGTACTTC CASSFGQGRTYEQYF
NA TRBJ1-1 TRBV10-1 TRBD1 TGCGCCAGCAGTGATGCCGGGACAGAGGTGAACACTGAAGCTTTCTTT CASSDAGTEVNTEAFF
NA TRBJ2-1 TRBV9 NA TGTGCCAGCAGCGACAGGATAGGTGAGCAGTTCTTC CASSDRIGEQFF
NA TRBJ1-1 TRBV7-6 NA TGTGCCAGCAGCTTTAACAGGGACCTGAACACTGAAGCTTTCTTT CASSFNRDLNTEAFF
NA TRBJ1-6 TRBV6-1 NA TGTGCCAGCAGCCCTCGGGACTCCTATAATTCACCCCTCCACTTT CASSPRDSYNSPLHF
once TRBJ2-5 TRBV5-1 TRBD1 TGCGCCAGCAGCTTAGGGGGCAGGGGTGAAGAGACCCAGTACTTC CASSLGGRGEETQYF
NA TRBJ1-2 TRBV7-2 NA TGTGCCAGCAGCCCTCGTTCAGGGCCGGGCTATGGCTACACCTTC CASSPRSGPGYGYTF
NA TRBJ1-2 TRBV5-4 NA TGTGCCAGCAGCTTGGAGGGGCAGGTCCCCTTTTCTGGCTACACCTTC CASSLEGQVPFSGYTF
NA TRBJ1-2 TRBV27 NA TGTGCCAGCAGTCCCTCACAGGGTTCTAACTATGGCTACACCTTC CASSPSQGSNYGYTF
NA TRBJ1-1 TRBV11-2 TRBD1 TGTGCCAGCCGGTGGGACAGAGACACTGAAGCTTTCTTT CASRWDRDTEAFF
few TRBJ1-6 TRBV4-1 TRBD1 TGCGCCAGCAGCCACCTACTCAGGGGGAATAATTCACCCCTCCACTTT CASSHLLRGNNSPLHF
once TRBJ2-6 TRBV7-9 NA TGTGCCAGCAGCTCATGGGACTCACACGTCCTGACTTTC CASSSWDSHVLTF
once TRBJ1-2 TRBV6-6 TRBD1 TGTGCCAGCAGAGCCCACCTACAGGGGGTTGATGTGGGCTACACCTTC CASRAHLQGVDVGYTF
NA TRBJ1-2 TRBV19 TRBD1 TGTGCCAGTAGCACCACAGGGGTAGGCTATGGCTACACCTTC CASSTTGVGYGYTF
NA TRBJ1-2 TRBV4-1 NA TGCGCCAGCAGCCAAGGTCAGGGGTCGCACTATGGCTACACCTTC CASSQGQGSHYGYTF
NA TRBJ2-7 TRBV19 TRBD1 TGTGCCAGTAGTATTGCCTGGACAGGGGGGAACGAGCAGTACTTC CASSIAWTGGNEQYF
once TRBJ1-5 TRBV5-1 NA TGCGCCAGCAGCTTAGTAGGGGATCAGCCCCAGCATTTT CASSLVGDQPQHF
NA TRBJ1-1 TRBV27 NA TGTGCCAGCAGTTTAAGGAGGCTGGGCACTGAAGCTTTCTTT CASSLRRLGTEAFF